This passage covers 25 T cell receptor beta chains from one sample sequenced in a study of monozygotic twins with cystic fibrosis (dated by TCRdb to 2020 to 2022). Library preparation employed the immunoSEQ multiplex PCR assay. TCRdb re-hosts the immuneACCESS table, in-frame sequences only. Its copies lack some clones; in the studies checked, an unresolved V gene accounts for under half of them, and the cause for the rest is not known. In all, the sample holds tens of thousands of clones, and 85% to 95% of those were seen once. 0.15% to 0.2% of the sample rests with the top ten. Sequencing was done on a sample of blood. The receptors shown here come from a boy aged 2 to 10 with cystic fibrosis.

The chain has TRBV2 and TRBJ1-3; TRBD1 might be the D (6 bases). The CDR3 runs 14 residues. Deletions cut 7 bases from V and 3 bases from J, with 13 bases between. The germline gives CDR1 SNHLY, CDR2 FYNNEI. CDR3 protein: CASNLDRIGNTIYF. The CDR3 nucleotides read TGTGCCAGCAACCTCGACAGGATTGGAAACACCATATATTTT.

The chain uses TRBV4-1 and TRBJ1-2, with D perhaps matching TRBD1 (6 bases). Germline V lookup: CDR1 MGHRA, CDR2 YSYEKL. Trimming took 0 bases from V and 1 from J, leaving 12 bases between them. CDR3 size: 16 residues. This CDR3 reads CASSQDKGDNNYGYTF. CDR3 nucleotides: TGCGCCAGCAGCCAAGATAAGGGGGACAATAACTATGGCTACACCTTC.

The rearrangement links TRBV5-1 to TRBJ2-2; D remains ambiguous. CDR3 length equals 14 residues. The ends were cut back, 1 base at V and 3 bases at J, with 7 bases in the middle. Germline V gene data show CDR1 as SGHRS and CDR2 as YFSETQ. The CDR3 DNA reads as TGCGCCAGCAGCTTGAGGAGCGACACCGGGGAGCTGTTTTTT. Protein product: CASSLRSDTGELFF.

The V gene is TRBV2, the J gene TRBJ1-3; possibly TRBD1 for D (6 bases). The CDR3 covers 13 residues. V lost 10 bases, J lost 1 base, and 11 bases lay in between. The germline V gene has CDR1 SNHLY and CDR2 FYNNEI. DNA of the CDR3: TGTGCCACCATTGGACAGTCTGGAAACACCATATATTTT. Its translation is CATIGQSGNTIYF.

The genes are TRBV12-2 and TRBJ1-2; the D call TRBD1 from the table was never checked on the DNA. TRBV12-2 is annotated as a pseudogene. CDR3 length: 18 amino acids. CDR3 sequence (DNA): TGTGCAAGTCGCTTAGAGTGTCTCCGGGACAGCCCTCTCTATGGCTACACCTTC. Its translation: CASRLECLRDSPLYGYTF.

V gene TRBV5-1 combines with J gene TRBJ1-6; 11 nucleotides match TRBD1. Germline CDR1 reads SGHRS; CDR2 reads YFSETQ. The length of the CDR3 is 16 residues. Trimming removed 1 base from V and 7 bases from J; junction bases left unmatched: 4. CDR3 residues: CASSLWGQGENSPLHF. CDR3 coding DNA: TGCGCCAGCAGCTTGTGGGGACAGGGGGAAAATTCACCCCTCCACTTT.

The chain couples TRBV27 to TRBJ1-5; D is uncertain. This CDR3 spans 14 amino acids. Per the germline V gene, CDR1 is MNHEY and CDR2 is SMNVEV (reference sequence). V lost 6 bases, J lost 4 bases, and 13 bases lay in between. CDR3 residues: CASSPGRGNQPQHF. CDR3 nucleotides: TGTGCCAGCAGCCCCGGGAGAGGAAATCAGCCCCAGCATTTT.

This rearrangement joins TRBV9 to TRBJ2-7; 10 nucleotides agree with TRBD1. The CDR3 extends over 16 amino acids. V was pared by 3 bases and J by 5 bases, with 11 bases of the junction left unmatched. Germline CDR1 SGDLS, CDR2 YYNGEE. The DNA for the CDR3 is TGTGCCAGCAGCGCGGAAGGGACAGGGGTAATCGACGAGCAGTACTTC. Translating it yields CASSAEGTGVIDEQYF.

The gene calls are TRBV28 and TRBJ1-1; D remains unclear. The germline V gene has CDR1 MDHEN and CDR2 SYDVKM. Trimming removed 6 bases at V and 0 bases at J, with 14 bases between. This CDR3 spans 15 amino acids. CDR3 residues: CASSPLDTMNTEAFF. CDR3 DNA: TGTGCCAGCAGCCCTCTCGACACAATGAACACTGAAGCTTTCTTT.

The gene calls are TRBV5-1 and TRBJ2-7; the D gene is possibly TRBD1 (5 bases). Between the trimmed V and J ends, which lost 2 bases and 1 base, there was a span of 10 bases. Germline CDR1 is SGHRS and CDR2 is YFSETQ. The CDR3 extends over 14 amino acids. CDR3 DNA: TGCGCCAGCAGCTTCCGACAGCCTTCCTACGAGCAGTACTTC. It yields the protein CASSFRQPSYEQYF.

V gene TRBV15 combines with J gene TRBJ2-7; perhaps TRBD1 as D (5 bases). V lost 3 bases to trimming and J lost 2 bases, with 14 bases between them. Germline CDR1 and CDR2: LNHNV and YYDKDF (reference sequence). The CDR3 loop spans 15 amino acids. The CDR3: CATSREKTGTYEQYF. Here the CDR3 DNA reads TGTGCCACCAGCAGGGAAAAAACAGGAACCTACGAGCAGTACTTC.

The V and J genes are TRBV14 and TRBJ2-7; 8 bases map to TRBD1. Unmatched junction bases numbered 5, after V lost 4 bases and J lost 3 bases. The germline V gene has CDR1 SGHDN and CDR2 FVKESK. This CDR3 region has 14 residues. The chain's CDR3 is CASSPGTGGYEQYF. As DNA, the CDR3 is TGTGCCAGCAGCCCCGGGACAGGAGGCTACGAGCAGTACTTC. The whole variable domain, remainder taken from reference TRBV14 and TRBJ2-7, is EAGVTQFPSHSVIEKGQTVTLRCDPISGHDNLYWYRRVMGKEIKFLLHFVKESKQDESGMPNNRFLAERTGGTYSTLKVQPAELEDSGVYFCASSPGTGGYEQYFGPGTRLTVT.

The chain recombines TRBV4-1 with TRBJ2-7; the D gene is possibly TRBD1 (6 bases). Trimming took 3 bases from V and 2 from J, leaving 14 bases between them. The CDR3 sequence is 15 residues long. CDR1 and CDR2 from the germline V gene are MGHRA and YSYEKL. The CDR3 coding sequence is TGCGCCAGCAGCCATCCCGGGACAAACGCCTACGAGCAGTACTTC. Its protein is CASSHPGTNAYEQYF.

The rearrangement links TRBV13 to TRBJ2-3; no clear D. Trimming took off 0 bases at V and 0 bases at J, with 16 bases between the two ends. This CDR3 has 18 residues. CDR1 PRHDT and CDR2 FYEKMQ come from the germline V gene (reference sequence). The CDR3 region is CASSLGRDGEVSTDTQYF. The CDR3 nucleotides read TGTGCCAGCAGCTTAGGGCGAGACGGAGAGGTTAGCACAGATACGCAGTATTTT.

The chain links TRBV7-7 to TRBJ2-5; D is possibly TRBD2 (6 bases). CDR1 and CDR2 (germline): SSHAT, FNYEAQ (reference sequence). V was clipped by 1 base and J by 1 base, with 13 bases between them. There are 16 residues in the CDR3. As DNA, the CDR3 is TGTGCCAGCAGCTTAGGCGGGGCAGGGACCCAAGAGACCCAGTACTTC. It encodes CASSLGGAGTQETQYF.

This chain's CDR3 is CASSLPFSGGGYTF. CDR3 DNA sequence: TGTGCCAGCAGCCTTCCGTTTTCAGGGGGAGGCTACACCTTC. The chain joins TRBV5-4 to TRBJ1-2; TRBD1 matches 7 bases. The CDR3 length is 14 residues. Unmatched junction bases numbered 11, after V lost 4 bases and J lost 8 bases. Germline values: CDR1 SGHNT, CDR2 YYREEE (reference sequence).

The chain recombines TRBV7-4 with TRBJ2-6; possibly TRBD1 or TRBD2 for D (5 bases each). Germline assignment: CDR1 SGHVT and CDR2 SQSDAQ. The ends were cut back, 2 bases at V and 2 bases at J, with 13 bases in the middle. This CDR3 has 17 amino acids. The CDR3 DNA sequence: TGTGCCAGCAGCTTACGCAGGGAGCCTCCTGGGGCCAACGTCCTGACTTTC. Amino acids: CASSLRREPPGANVLTF. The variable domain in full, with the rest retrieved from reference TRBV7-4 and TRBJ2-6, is GAGVSQSPRYKVAKRGRDVALRCDSISGHVTLYWYRQTLGQGSEVLTYSQSDAQRDKSGRPSGRFSAERPERSVSTLKIQRTEQGDSAVYLCASSLRREPPGANVLTFGAGSRLTVL.

This CDR3 is CASSRKRGASNEQFF. Written as DNA, the CDR3 is TGTGCCAGCAGTCGTAAGCGGGGGGCCAGCAATGAGCAGTTCTTC. The gene calls are TRBV7-9 and TRBJ2-1; TRBD2 aligns across 9 bases. This CDR3 spans 15 amino acids. The junction had 9 bases not matched to a gene; V was cut back by 6 bases and J by 6 bases. CDR1 is SEHNR, CDR2 FQNEAQ, per germline (reference sequence).

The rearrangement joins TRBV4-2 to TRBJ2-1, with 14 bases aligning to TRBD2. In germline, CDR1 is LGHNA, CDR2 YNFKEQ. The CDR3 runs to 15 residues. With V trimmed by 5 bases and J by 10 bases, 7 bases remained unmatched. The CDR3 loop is CASSEGLAGVGEQFF. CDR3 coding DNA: TGTGCCAGCAGCGAGGGACTAGCGGGGGTTGGAGAGCAGTTCTTC.

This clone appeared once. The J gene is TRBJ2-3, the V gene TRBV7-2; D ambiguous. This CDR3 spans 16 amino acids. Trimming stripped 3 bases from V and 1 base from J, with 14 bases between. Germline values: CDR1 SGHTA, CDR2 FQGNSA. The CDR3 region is CASSLQRRVGTDTQYF. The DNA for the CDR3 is TGTGCCAGCAGCTTGCAGAGAAGGGTGGGCACAGATACGCAGTATTTT.

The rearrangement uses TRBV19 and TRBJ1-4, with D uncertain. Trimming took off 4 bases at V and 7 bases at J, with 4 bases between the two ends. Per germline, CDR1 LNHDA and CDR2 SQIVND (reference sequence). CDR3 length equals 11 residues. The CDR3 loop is CASSNFEKLFF. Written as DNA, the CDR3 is TGTGCCAGTAGTAATTTTGAAAAACTGTTTTTT.

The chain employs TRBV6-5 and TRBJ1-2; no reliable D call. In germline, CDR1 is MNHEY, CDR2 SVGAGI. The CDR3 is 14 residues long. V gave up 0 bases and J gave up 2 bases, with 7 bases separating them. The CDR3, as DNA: TGTGCCAGCAGTTACTCGGCGGAGAACTATGGCTACACCTTC. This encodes CASSYSAENYGYTF.

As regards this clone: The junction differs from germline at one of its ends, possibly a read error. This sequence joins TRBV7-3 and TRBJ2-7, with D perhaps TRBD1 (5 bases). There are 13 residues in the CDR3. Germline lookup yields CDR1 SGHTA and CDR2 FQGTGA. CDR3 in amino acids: CASSWGSSHEQYF. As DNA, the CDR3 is TGTGCCAGCAGCTGGGGCAGCTCCCACGAGCAGTACTTC.

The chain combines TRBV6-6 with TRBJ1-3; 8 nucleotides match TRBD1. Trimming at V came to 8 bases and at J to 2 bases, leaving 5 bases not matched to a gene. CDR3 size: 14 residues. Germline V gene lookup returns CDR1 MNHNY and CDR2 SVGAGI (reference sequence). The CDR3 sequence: CASHRGAPGNTIYF. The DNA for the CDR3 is TGTGCCAGCCACAGGGGGGCCCCTGGAAACACCATATATTTT.

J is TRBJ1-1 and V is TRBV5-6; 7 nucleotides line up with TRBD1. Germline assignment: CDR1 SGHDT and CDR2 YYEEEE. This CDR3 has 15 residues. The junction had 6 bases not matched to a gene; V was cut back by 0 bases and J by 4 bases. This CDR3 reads CASSLAVEGATEAFF. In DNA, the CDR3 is TGTGCCAGCAGCTTGGCGGTGGAGGGGGCCACTGAAGCTTTCTTT.